This entry features one T cell receptor beta chain sequence. The antigen is unknown. This sample is drawn from a study of cytomegalovirus exposure and HLA in healthy donors. Overall study findings and caveats: Later analysis demonstrated an association between a missense DCLRE1C variant and TCR beta V- and J-gene trimming.

CDR1 and CDR2 from the germline V gene are MNHEY and SVGAGI. The CDR3 sequence is 14 residues long. The PCR had 60 Vbeta and 13 Jbeta primers. The method was immunoSEQ multiplex PCR; TCRdb's version includes in-frame clones alone and lacks a portion of them. The data show under 95,000 clones, around 80% seen once. The gene calls are TRBV6-5 and TRBJ2-5; TRBD1 agrees at 7 bases. The J call could be wrong; TRBJ2-7 is a better fit for the DNA end. The source is a male donor in good health and CMV-seronegative. Material: PBMCs. CDR3: CASSRATGPYEQYF. The DNA for the CDR3 is TGTGCCAGCAGTAGGGCGACAGGGCCCTACGAGCAGTACTTC.